Detailed here is one T cell receptor (beta chain). These data come from a study of blood T cell repertoires in COVID-19. Background on the study: Some COVID-19 samples were acute and others convalescent; all came from the United States, Italy and Spain.

Germline CDR1 KGHSH, CDR2 LQKENI. This CDR3 spans 15 amino acids. Deletions cut 2 bases from V and 2 bases from J, with 10 bases between. Some clones are missing from TCRdb's copy, which holds only in-frame ones; the method was immunoSEQ multiplex PCR. The top ten hold under 5% of the sample, which has 100,000 to 120,000 clones, about 85% seen once. The chain has TRBV18 and TRBJ2-1; tentative D call: TRBD1 (6 bases). The receptor was derived from a woman in her seventies with acute or convalescent COVID-19. Sequences were obtained from peripheral blood. This CDR3 reads CASSPMRQAYNEQFF. As DNA, the CDR3 is TGTGCCAGCTCACCAATGCGACAGGCCTACAATGAGCAGTTCTTC.